These T cell receptor beta chains were read from a single sample in a study of cytomegalovirus exposure and HLA in healthy donors. TCRdb's table, derived via immunoSEQ multiplex PCR, lists solely in-frame clones and lacks some. The data contain fewer than 200,000 clones, 80% to 85% of them singletons. Material for sequencing was PBMCs. The receptor source for this set is a woman aged 25 to 45 in good health and CMV-seronegative. Both conserved end residues are part of each CDR3. The D gene is left open where the match is weak. For some rows the clone size is stated as once, few or many, or as a class when expanded; others skip it.

CDR3: CASSSPGTGKLRNEQFF
DNA: TGTGCCAGCAGCAGTCCCGGGACAGGGAAGTTAAGGAATGAGCAGTTCTTC
V: TRBV28
D: TRBD1
size: -
J: TRBJ2-1

CDR3: CASSYSVYEQYF
DNA: TGTGCCAGCAGTTACTCGGTCTACGAGCAGTACTTC
V: TRBV6-6
D: -
size: once
J: TRBJ2-7

CDR3: CASSRATGNGNTIYF
DNA: TGTGCCAGCAGCCGTGCGACAGGGAATGGAAACACCATATATTTT
V: TRBV28
D: TRBD1
size: -
J: TRBJ1-3

CDR3: CASSPRTGPVTEAFF
DNA: TGTGCCAGCAGCCCTCGGACAGGCCCGGTCACTGAAGCTTTCTTT
V: TRBV6-1
D: TRBD1
size: once
J: TRBJ1-1

CDR3: CASSLRQGGETQYF
DNA: TGTGCCAGCAGCTTAAGACAGGGGGGAGAGACCCAGTACTTC
V: TRBV7-9
D: TRBD1
size: -
J: TRBJ2-5

CDR3: CASSGTSGKHNEQFF
DNA: TGTGCCAGCAGCGGGACTAGCGGGAAGCACAATGAGCAGTTCTTC
V: TRBV6-1
D: TRBD2
size: -
J: TRBJ2-1

CDR3: CASSYGGGTQYF
DNA: TGTGCCAGCAGTTACGGGGGAGGTACGCAGTATTTT
V: TRBV6-5
D: -
size: -
J: TRBJ2-3

CDR3: CASSLSAGDDTGELFF
DNA: TGCGCCAGCAGCCTCTCCGCAGGGGATGACACCGGGGAGCTGTTTTTT
V: TRBV4-1
D: -
size: -
J: TRBJ2-2

CDR3: CSATGDDGETQYF
DNA: TGCAGCGCAACAGGGGACGACGGCGAGACCCAGTACTTC
V: TRBV29-1
D: TRBD1
size: -
J: TRBJ2-5

CDR3: CASSFFARTSGGPLNTDTQYF
DNA: TGTGCCAGCAGCTTTTTTGCCCGGACTAGCGGGGGACCCCTTAACACAGATACGCAGTATTTT
V: TRBV12-1
D: -
size: once
J: TRBJ2-3

CDR3: CASSVGPELYNEQFF
DNA: TGTGCCAGCAGCGTAGGCCCCGAGCTCTACAATGAGCAGTTCTTC
V: TRBV9
D: -
size: -
J: TRBJ2-1

CDR3: CASIRDSGNTIYF
DNA: TGTGCCAGCATTCGGGACTCTGGAAACACCATATATTTT
V: TRBV2
D: -
size: -
J: TRBJ1-3

CDR3: CASSELAGGITDTQYF
DNA: TGCGCCAGCAGCGAGTTAGCGGGGGGCATCACAGATACGCAGTATTTT
V: TRBV5-1
D: TRBD2
size: -
J: TRBJ2-3

CDR3: CASSASSRGAKNIQYF
DNA: TGTGCCAGCAGTGCTTCGAGCAGGGGAGCCAAAAACATTCAGTACTTC
V: TRBV6-1
D: -
size: -
J: TRBJ2-4

CDR3: CAWPPPGLGRPRETQYF
DNA: TGTGCCTGGCCTCCCCCGGGCTTGGGGCGGCCCCGAGAGACCCAGTACTTC
V: TRBV30
D: -
size: -
J: TRBJ2-5

CDR3: CASSMRAESYEQYF
DNA: TGTGCCAGTAGTATGCGGGCAGAGAGCTACGAGCAGTACTTC
V: TRBV19
D: -
size: -
J: TRBJ2-7

CDR3: CASSPGQGLAYGYTF
DNA: TGTGCCAGCAGCCCCGGACAGGGACTGGCCTATGGCTACACCTTC
V: TRBV11-2
D: TRBD1
size: -
J: TRBJ1-2

CDR3: CATSRGGGLITEAFF
DNA: TGTGCCACCAGCAGAGGGGGGGGACTGATCACTGAAGCTTTCTTT
V: TRBV15
D: -
size: few
J: TRBJ1-1

CDR3: CAISELALGKNIQYF
DNA: TGTGCCATCAGTGAGTTGGCACTAGGCAAAAACATTCAGTACTTC
V: TRBV10-3
D: -
size: -
J: TRBJ2-4

CDR3: CASSLVSVNEKLFF
DNA: TGTGCCAGCAGCTTAGTTTCAGTTAATGAAAAACTGTTTTTT
V: TRBV7-6
D: -
size: -
J: TRBJ1-4

CDR3: CATLRGDEAFF
DNA: TGTGCCACCCTTCGGGGGGATGAAGCTTTCTTT
V: TRBV27
D: -
size: -
J: TRBJ1-1

CDR3: CASSLRDTYTDTQYF
DNA: TGTGCCAGCAGCCTTCGGGACACTTACACAGATACGCAGTATTTT
V: TRBV7-7
D: -
size: -
J: TRBJ2-3